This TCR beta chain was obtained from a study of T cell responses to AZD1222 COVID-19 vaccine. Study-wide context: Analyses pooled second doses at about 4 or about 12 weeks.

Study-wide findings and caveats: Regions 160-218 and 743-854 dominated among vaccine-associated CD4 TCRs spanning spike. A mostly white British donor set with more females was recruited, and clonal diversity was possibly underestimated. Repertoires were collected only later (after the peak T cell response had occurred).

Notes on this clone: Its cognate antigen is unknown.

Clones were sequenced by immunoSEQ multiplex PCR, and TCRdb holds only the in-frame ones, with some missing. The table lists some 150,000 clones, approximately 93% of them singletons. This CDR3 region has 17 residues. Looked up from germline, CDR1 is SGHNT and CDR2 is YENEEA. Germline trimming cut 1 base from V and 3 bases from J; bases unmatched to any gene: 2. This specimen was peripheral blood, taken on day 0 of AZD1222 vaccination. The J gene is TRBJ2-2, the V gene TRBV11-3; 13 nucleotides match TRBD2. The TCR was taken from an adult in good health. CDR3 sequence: CASSLGLAGGDTGELFF. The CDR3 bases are TGTGCCAGCAGCTTAGGACTAGCGGGAGGAGACACCGGGGAGCTGTTTTTT.